What follows is one T cell receptor beta chain and its context. Its antigen is currently not known. Base-call qualities are not available, and no considerably larger clone is one nucleotide away. The data were taken from a study of vaccination effects on CD4 cells after COVID-19 (dated by TCRdb to the early 2020s). Study-level background: To identify antigen-specific CD4+ T cell clonotypes by their expansion, the ViraFEST assay first stimulated PBMC with viral peptide pools and then applied TCR sequencing. Across the study, the median time from the second dose to post-vaccine sampling was 72 days (range 14 to 241). Each well held around 2 million PBMC cultured in IMDM containing roughly 5% human AB serum, 9.5 to 10 IU/ml IL-2 and gentamicin, along with around 11 ug/ml peptides. SARS-CoV-2 spike-specific CD4+ TCR repertoires were compared before and after mRNA vaccination in COVID-19 convalescent patients and in infection-naive vaccine recipients. A total of 10 COVID-19 convalescent patients and a few SARS-CoV-2-naive healthy vaccine recipients were included in the full study. Cultures from other donors in the study were sequenced using the Oncomine TCR Beta short-read assay on an Illumina iSeq 100.

Library construction relied on the immunoSEQ multiplex PCR assay. DNA from the cultured, isolated CD4+ T cells was subjected to TCR beta CDR3 sequencing. The paper's data handling went like this. Non-productive TCR sequences were discarded, and reads were trimmed to the CDR3 region, with only CDR3s of 7 or more amino acids retained. The MANAFEST web app was used to identify antigen-specific clonotypes by comparing expansion in peptide wells with expansion in reference cultures. For clones to be considered positive, expansion at FDR<0.05 versus reference and all other wells, an odds ratio above 5, and a frequency above 0.1% in two replicate wells were required. A clonotype was called cross-reactive if it was significantly expanded both in SARS-CoV-2 spike wells and in at least one common cold coronavirus spike condition. CDR3 similarity was assessed by Levenshtein distance with the stringdist R package, and unrooted trees were built with ape in R 3.6.1. TCRdb re-hosts the immuneACCESS table, in-frame sequences only. Its copies lack some clones; in the studies checked, an unresolved V gene accounts for under half of them, and the cause for the rest is not known. V, J and clone size are taken as reported in that table, and D and trimming were inferred from the DNA itself. In all, the sample holds about 73,000 clones, and nearly 75% of those were seen once. The ten largest make up 2% to 3% of the sample.

General study outcomes and caveats: Both infection-induced and vaccine-induced clones contracted markedly at late post-vaccination timepoints, which is consistent with waning T cell responses. The study was limited by a small number of convalescent patients, and early post-infection timepoints were lacking. In healthy vaccine recipients, vaccine-induced clones were almost all SARS-CoV-2 mono-reactive, with only 1 of 255 being cross-reactive with common cold coronaviruses.

After approximately 11 days of culture, CD4+ T cells were isolated with the EasySep CD4+ T cell isolation kit. Two doses of either the BNT162b2 or the mRNA-1273 mRNA SARS-CoV-2 vaccine were administered to participants. Negative nucleocapsid antibody results before and after vaccination confirmed that the healthy vaccine recipients had no prior SARS-CoV-2 infection. On days 3 and 7, half of the culture medium was replaced with fresh IL-2-containing medium. Unless noted otherwise, every peptide stimulation condition was grown in triplicate wells. Using Ficoll-Paque Plus gradient centrifugation, PBMC were separated from whole blood and then either used fresh or cryopreserved at -140C. The QIAamp micro DNA kit was used to extract genomic DNA from the cultured CD4+ T cells. There are 15 amino acids in the CDR3, from cysteine to phenylalanine inclusive. Kept here is only the CDR3 DNA, which spans 45 bases and is read in frame from base 1. Trimming costs V 3 bases and J 4 bases, and their ends lie 14 bases apart. Looking up the germline V gene yields CDR1 SGDLS and CDR2 YYNGEE.

This clonotype originated in a human donor who received a COVID-19 vaccine. The chain employs TRBV9 and TRBJ1-3; matching of 5 bases hints at TRBD1 as the D gene. This material consisted of CD4+ T cells from PBMCs cultured without peptide, taken after COVID-19 vaccination. The DNA is TGTGCCAGCAGCGCTAGTTGGGACGGAGGAAACACCATATATTTT. This yields the protein CASSASWDGGNTIYF.